The sequence of this TCR beta chain was determined in a study of T-cell reconstitution after alpha-beta-depleted transplantation in children. The study's findings and limits: T-cell counts and diversity at one year post-transplant came mainly from newly produced T cells. Surviving recipient T cells and thymic progenitors produced the high day-60 TCRbeta diversity seen in some patients. Roughly two months post-transplant, alpha-beta T cells reportedly originated from several hundred graft clones that had expanded.

Germline CDR1 reads SGHTA; CDR2 reads FQGNSA. With 1 base clipped from V and 6 bases from J, the junction kept 5 bases outside the gene matches. The CDR3 sequence is 14 residues long. TCRbeta library construction was performed incorporating unique molecular identifiers. TCRdb analysed the PCR reads with MiXCR anew, one entry per CDR3 protein. This table has a few hundred thousand distinct CDR3 sequences, over 20% appearing once. This clonotype has a handful of counts. Its antigen is as yet unknown. The source is a boy less than two years old with Wiskott-Aldrich syndrome, due to receive a stem cell transplant. The starting material was PBMCs, obtained before TCRalphabeta/CD19-depleted stem cell transplant. The chain links TRBV7-2 to TRBJ2-7; TRBD2 matches at 8 bases. CDR3 protein: CASSLVGGVVEQYF. CDR3 DNA sequence: TGTGCCAGCAGCTTAGTCGGGGGGGTTGTCGAGCAGTACTTC. The whole variable domain, filled in from reference TRBV7-2 and TRBJ2-7, reads GAGVSQSPSNKVTEKGKDVELRCDPISGHTALYWYRQSLGQGLEFLIYFQGNSAPDKSGLPSDRFSAERTGGSVSTLTIQRTQQEDSAVYLCASSLVGGVVEQYFGPGTRLTVT.